Below are 13 T cell receptor beta chains sequenced from a single sample in a study of cytomegalovirus exposure and HLA in healthy donors. Assay used: immunoSEQ multiplex PCR; TCRdb lists only in-frame clones, some missing. Of tens of thousands of clones listed, about 94% were seen once; the top ten hold approximately 1.5%. The material sequenced was PBMCs. The receptor set was obtained from a man younger than 30 in good health and CMV-seropositive.

A word on this clone: Additional DNA sequences in this sample encode the identical CDR3. This chain joins TRBV7-3 and TRBJ2-1, with 16 bases matching TRBD2. CDR3 length equals 16 residues. CDR1 SGHTA and CDR2 FQGTGA come from the germline V gene. V trimming: 5 bases; J trimming: 8 bases; junction bases outside the gene matches: 6. The CDR3 spells CASSPGTSGGADEQFF. The CDR3 DNA is TGTGCCAGCAGCCCAGGGACTAGCGGGGGGGCGGATGAGCAGTTCTTC. Full variable domain (outside the CDR3, taken from reference TRBV7-3 and TRBJ2-1): GAGVSQTPSNKVTEKGKYVELRCDPISGHTALYWYRQSLGQGPEFLIYFQGTGAADDSGLPNDRFFAVRPEGSVSTLKIQRTERGDSAVYLCASSPGTSGGADEQFFGPGTRLTVL.

The V and J genes are TRBV5-6 and TRBJ2-1; TRBD2 matches 7 bases. Germline-derived CDR1 and CDR2 are SGHDT and YYEEEE. Trimming cost V 4 bases and J 0 bases; bases outside gene matches: 10. The CDR3 is 17 amino acids. CDR3 sequence reads: CASSGALGLGSYNEQFF. DNA for the CDR3: TGTGCCAGCAGCGGGGCGTTAGGACTAGGCTCCTACAATGAGCAGTTCTTC. Full variable domain (rest looked up from reference TRBV5-6 and TRBJ2-1): DAGVTQSPTHLIKTRGQQVTLRCSPKSGHDTVSWYQQALGQGPQFIFQYYEEEERQRGNFPDRFSGHQFPNYSSELNVNALLLGDSALYLCASSGALGLGSYNEQFFGPGTRLTVL.

The rearrangement links TRBV5-1 to TRBJ2-1; TRBD2 matches 15 bases. Germline CDR1 reads SGHRS; CDR2 reads YFSETQ. The CDR3 consists of 19 residues. Trimming at V came to 0 bases and at J to 0 bases, leaving 4 bases not matched to a gene. The CDR3 DNA is TGCGCCAGCAGCTTGGCAGGGACTAGCGGGAGGCCCTCCTACAATGAGCAGTTCTTC. This gives the protein CASSLAGTSGRPSYNEQFF. Filled out from reference TRBV5-1 and TRBJ2-1, the complete variable domain reads KAGVTQTPRYLIKTRGQQVTLSCSPISGHRSVSWYQQTPGQGLQFLFEYFSETQRNKGNFPGRFSGRQFSNSRSEMNVSTLELGDSALYLCASSLAGTSGRPSYNEQFFGPGTRLTVL.

The rearrangement links TRBV28 to TRBJ2-3; D is perhaps TRBD1 (6 bases). Trimming shortened V by 8 bases and J by 11 bases, and 17 bases separated the two germline ends. This CDR3 spans 12 amino acids. The germline V gene encodes CDR1 MDHEN and CDR2 SYDVKM. CDR3 bases: TGTGCCAGCGGGAGCCGTCAACAGGGGCAGTATTTT. It specifies CASGSRQQGQYF.

The chain employs TRBV19 and TRBJ2-1, with D hard to call. The V end was cut by 7 bases, the J end by 7 bases, with 20 bases between. Germline assignment: CDR1 LNHDA and CDR2 SQIVND (reference sequence). The CDR3 extends over 15 amino acids. CDR3 DNA: TGTGCCAGTACCCTGCACTACCCTCGAACAAATGAGCAGTTCTTC. It encodes CASTLHYPRTNEQFF.

The chain combines TRBV7-2 with TRBJ2-4; D not resolved. V was clipped by 1 base and J by 12 bases, with 10 bases between them. Looked up from germline, CDR1 is SGHTA and CDR2 is FQGNSA. The CDR3 sequence is 12 residues long. The CDR3 spells CASSLGTTNQYF. The CDR3 nucleotides read TGTGCCAGCAGCTTAGGAACGACAAATCAGTACTTC.

The gene calls are TRBV28 and TRBJ2-5; TRBD2 is a possible D gene (5 bases). This CDR3 is built from 14 residues. V was shortened by 3 bases and J by 1 base, with 9 bases between the two germline ends. Germline V lookup: CDR1 MDHEN, CDR2 SYDVKM. The chain's CDR3 is CASSFQGSQETQYF. CDR3 DNA sequence: TGTGCCAGCAGTTTCCAAGGGAGCCAAGAGACCCAGTACTTC.

This chain connects TRBV28 to TRBJ1-2; 12 bases fit TRBD1. Germline trimming cut 4 bases from V and 2 bases from J; bases unmatched to any gene: 11. The CDR3 totals 18 residues. CDR1 and CDR2 from the germline V gene are MDHEN and SYDVKM. CDR3 in amino acids: CASSSTGDRGLTNYGYTF. The CDR3, as DNA: TGTGCCAGCAGTTCAACCGGGGACAGGGGGCTGACGAACTATGGCTACACCTTC.

The DNA of the CDR3 is TGCAGCGTTGAACACGGAGCCTACGAGCAGTACTTC. It encodes CSVEHGAYEQYF. The V call is TRBV29-1, the J call TRBJ2-7; D call uncertain. Trimming pared 2 bases from V and 2 bases from J, leaving 7 bases between. CDR1 is SQVTM and CDR2 is ANQGSEA in the germline V gene. This CDR3 region has 12 residues.

This clone was counted once. The rearrangement joins TRBV11-2 to TRBJ2-7, with a possible D match to TRBD2 (6 bases). The CDR3 has 18 residues. With 5 bases removed from V and 4 bases from J, the gap between germline ends came to 27 bases. The germline V gene encodes CDR1 SGHAT and CDR2 FQNNGV. The CDR3 region is CASSGVGASEGPGYEQYF. The CDR3, as DNA: TGTGCCAGCAGCGGGGTTGGCGCGTCGGAGGGCCCGGGGTACGAGCAGTACTTC.

The chain carries TRBV7-8 and TRBJ1-5, with unresolved D. This CDR3 has 12 residues. Per germline, CDR1 SGHVS and CDR2 FQNEAQ. Trimming cost V 2 bases and J 6 bases, with 5 bases left between them. CDR3 protein: CASSLLSQPQHF. The CDR3 DNA sequence: TGTGCCAGCAGCTTACTAAGTCAGCCCCAGCATTTT.

The gene calls are TRBV6-6 and TRBJ1-1, with D possibly matching TRBD1 (5 bases). Germline CDR1 MNHNY, CDR2 SVGAGI (reference sequence). The CDR3 spans 13 residues. Trimming pared 7 bases from V and 8 bases from J, leaving 17 bases between. The CDR3 spells CASKDGGVREAFF. DNA of the CDR3: TGTGCCAGCAAGGACGGGGGGGTCAGGGAAGCTTTCTTT.

The gene calls are TRBV5-8 and TRBJ2-7; 9 nucleotides line up with TRBD2. Germline assignment: CDR1 SGHTS and CDR2 YDEGEE. V trimming: 5 bases; J trimming: 0 bases; junction bases outside the gene matches: 6. This CDR3 spans 15 amino acids. CDR3 protein: CASRHTSGFSYEQYF. The CDR3 nucleotides read TGTGCCAGCAGACATACTAGCGGGTTCTCCTACGAGCAGTACTTC.